This TCR beta chain derives from a study of blood T cell repertoires in COVID-19. The germline CDR1 and CDR2 sequences are SGHTS and YDEGEE. V was clipped by 0 bases and J by 3 bases, with 10 bases between them. This CDR3 has 15 amino acids. The protocol was immunoSEQ multiplex PCR, while the TCRdb copy is restricted to in-frame clones and leaves out a portion. The data hold roughly 300,000 clones, with roughly 80% observed a single time. The sequencing input was peripheral blood. The rearrangement links TRBV5-8 to TRBJ2-1; D is possibly TRBD2 (6 bases). The source is a human donor with COVID-19, enrolled during active disease. The donor label of this sample is uncertain. CDR3 amino acids: CASSLDPGSYNEQFF. For the CDR3, the DNA is TGTGCCAGCAGCTTGGATCCCGGGAGCTACAATGAGCAGTTCTTC.